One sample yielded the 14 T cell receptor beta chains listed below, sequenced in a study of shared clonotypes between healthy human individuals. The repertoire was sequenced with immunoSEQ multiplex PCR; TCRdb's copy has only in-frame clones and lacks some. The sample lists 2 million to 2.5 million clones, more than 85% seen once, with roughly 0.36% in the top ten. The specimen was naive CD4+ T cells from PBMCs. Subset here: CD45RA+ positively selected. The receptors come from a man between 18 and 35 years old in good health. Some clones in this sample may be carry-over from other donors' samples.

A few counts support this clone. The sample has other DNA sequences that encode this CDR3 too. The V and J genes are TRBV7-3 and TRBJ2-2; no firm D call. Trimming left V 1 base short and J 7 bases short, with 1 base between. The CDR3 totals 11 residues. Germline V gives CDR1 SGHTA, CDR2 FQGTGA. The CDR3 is CASSLNGELFF. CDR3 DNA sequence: TGTGCCAGCAGCTTAAACGGGGAGCTGTTTTTT.

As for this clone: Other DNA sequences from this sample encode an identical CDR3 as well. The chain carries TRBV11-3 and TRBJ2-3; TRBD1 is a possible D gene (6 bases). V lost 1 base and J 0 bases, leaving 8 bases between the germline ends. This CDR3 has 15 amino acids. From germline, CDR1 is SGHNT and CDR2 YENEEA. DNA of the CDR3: TGTGCCAGCAGCTTAGGACAGGCGAGCACAGATACGCAGTATTTT. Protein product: CASSLGQASTDTQYF.

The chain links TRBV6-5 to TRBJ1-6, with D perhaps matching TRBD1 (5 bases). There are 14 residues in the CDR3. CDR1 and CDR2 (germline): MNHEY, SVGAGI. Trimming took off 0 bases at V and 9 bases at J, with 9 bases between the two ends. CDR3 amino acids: CASSYSRGGSPLHF. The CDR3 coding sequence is TGTGCCAGCAGTTACTCTCGTGGGGGTTCACCCCTCCACTTT.

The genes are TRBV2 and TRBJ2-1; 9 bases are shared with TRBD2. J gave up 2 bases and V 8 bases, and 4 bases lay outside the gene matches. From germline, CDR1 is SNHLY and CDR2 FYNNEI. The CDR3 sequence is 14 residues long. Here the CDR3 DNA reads TGTGCCAGCCCTAGCGGGGATACCTACAATGAGCAGTTCTTC. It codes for CASPSGDTYNEQFF.

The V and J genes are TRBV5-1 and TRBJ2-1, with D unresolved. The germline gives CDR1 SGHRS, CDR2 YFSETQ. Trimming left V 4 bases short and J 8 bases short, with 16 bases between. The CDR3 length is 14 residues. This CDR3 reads CASSDPAKGDEQFF. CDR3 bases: TGCGCCAGCAGCGACCCGGCGAAGGGCGATGAGCAGTTCTTC.

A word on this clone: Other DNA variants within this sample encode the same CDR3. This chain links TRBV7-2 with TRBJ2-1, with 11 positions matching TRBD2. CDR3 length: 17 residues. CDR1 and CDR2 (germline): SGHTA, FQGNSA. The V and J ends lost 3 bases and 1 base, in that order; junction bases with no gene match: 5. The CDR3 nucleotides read TGTGCCAGCAGCTTGGCGGGGACTAGCGGATCCTACAATGAGCAGTTCTTC. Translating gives CASSLAGTSGSYNEQFF. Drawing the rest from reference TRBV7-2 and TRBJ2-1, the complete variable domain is GAGVSQSPSNKVTEKGKDVELRCDPISGHTALYWYRQSLGQGLEFLIYFQGNSAPDKSGLPSDRFSAERTGGSVSTLTIQRTQQEDSAVYLCASSLAGTSGSYNEQFFGPGTRLTVL.

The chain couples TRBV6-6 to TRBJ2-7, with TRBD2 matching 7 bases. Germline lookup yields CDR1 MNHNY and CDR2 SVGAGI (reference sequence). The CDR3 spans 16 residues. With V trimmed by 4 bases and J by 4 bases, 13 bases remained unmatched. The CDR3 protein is CASSSRAQRGRYEQYF. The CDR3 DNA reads TGTGCCAGCAGTTCCCGGGCCCAGCGGGGTAGGTACGAGCAGTACTTC.

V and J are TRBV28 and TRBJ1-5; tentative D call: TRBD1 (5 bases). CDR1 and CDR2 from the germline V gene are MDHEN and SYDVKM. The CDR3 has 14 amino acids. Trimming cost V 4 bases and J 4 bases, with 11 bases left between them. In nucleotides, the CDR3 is TGTGCCAGCAGTTCCCCAGGGCTAAATCAGCCCCAGCATTTT. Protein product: CASSSPGLNQPQHF.

CDR3 loop: CASSLGPRMGTQYF. Written as DNA, the CDR3 is TGTGCCAGCAGCTTAGGCCCCAGAATGGGGACCCAGTACTTC. The V gene is TRBV7-2, the J gene TRBJ2-5; D remains unclear. Trimming cost V 1 base and J 7 bases, with 13 bases left between them. The CDR3 covers 14 residues. Per the germline V gene, CDR1 is SGHTA and CDR2 is FQGNSA.

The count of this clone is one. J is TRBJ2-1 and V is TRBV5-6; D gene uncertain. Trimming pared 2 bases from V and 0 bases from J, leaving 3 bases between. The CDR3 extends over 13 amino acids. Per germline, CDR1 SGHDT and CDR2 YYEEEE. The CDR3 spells CASSFASYNEQFF. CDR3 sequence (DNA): TGTGCCAGCAGCTTTGCCTCCTACAATGAGCAGTTCTTC.

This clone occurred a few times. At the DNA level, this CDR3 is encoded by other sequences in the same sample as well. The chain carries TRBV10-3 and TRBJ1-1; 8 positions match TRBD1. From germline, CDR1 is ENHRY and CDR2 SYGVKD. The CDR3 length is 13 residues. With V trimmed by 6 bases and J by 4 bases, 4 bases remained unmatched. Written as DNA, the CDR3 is TGTGCCATCAGAGGACAGGGCGCCACTGAAGCTTTCTTT. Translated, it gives CAIRGQGATEAFF.

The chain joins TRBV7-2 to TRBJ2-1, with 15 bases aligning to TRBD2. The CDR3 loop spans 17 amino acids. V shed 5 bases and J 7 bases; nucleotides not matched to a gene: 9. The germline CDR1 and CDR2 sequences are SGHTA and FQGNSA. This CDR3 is CASSVGTSGRRRNEQFF. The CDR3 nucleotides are TGTGCCAGCAGCGTAGGGACTAGCGGGAGGAGGCGGAATGAGCAGTTCTTC.

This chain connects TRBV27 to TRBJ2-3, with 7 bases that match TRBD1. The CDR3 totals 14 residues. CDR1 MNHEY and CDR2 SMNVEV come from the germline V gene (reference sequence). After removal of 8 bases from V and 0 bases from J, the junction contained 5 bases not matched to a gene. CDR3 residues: CASGWTGSTDTQYF. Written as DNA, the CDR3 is TGTGCCAGCGGCTGGACAGGTAGCACAGATACGCAGTATTTT.

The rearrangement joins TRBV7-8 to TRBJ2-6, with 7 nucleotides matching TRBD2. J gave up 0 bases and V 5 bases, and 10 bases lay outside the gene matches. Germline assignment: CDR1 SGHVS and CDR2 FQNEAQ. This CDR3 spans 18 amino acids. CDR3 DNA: TGTGCCAGCAGCCATTTGGGGGGGAGTTTCTCTGGGGCCAACGTCCTGACTTTC. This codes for CASSHLGGSFSGANVLTF.